The TCR beta chain under discussion was sequenced for a study of CD8+ T cells in alopecia areata. The length of the CDR3 is 17 residues. Germline V gene data show CDR1 as SEHNR and CDR2 as FQNEAQ (reference sequence). The ends lost 5 bases at V and 7 bases at J; junction bases unmatched: 13. Treatment denoted: oral pan-JAK inhibitor, 5-10 mg twice daily. Starting from PBMCs, sorting isolated CD4+ and CD8+ T cells. RNA was isolated and reverse transcribed to cDNA, the sequencing template. Profiling relied on immunoSEQ multiplex PCR, and the TCRdb table lists in-frame clones only, not all of them. The table has 150,000 to 200,000 clones, approximately 62% seen once. This clone was observed a few times.

The receptor comes from a human donor with alopecia areata. The sample in question was CD4+ T cells sorted from blood, obtained at week 24, from a patient treated with tofacitinib. The V gene is TRBV7-9, the J gene TRBJ2-4; TRBD1 agrees at 11 bases. The CDR3 nucleotides are TGTGCCAGCAGCCCCGCAGCCTTTGGACAGGGGGCTAACATTCAGTACTTC. It codes for CASSPAAFGQGANIQYF.